The clone carrying this TCR beta chain was picked up a small number of times. The antigen is unknown. These data originate in a study of T cells in Graves' hyperthyroidism and ophthalmopathy. Study-level information: Peripheral blood samples were taken at initial diagnosis, prior to any treatment.

Study results and limitations: Ophthalmopathy was distinguished from stable hyperthyroidism by 13 V-J signatures.

Germline CDR1 reads LNHDA; CDR2 reads SQIVND (reference sequence). V was shortened by 1 base and J by 7 bases, with 10 bases between the two germline ends. There are 13 residues in the CDR3. Patients showing uncontrolled infection, other autoimmune disease, pregnancy or lactation were ineligible. Diagnoses used clinical symptoms, serum thyroxine and TRAb, thyroid ultrasound and orbital computed tomography. Amplified TCR beta CDR3 regions derived from RNA transcripts. HTBI primers were used for first-round RT-PCR of the TCR CDR3. TCRdb processed the multiplex PCR reads anew with MiXCR; each CDR3 protein has one entry. The table shows over 300,000 distinct CDR3 sequences, with approximately 14% occurring only once.

What was sequenced was blood. The chain couples TRBV19 to TRBJ2-5, with D unresolved. The sequence was collected from a woman aged 60-70 years with Graves' hyperthyroidism. CDR3 in amino acids: CASSIGGRRTQYF. CDR3 DNA sequence: TGTGCCAGTAGTATAGGAGGTAGGAGGACCCAGTACTTC.